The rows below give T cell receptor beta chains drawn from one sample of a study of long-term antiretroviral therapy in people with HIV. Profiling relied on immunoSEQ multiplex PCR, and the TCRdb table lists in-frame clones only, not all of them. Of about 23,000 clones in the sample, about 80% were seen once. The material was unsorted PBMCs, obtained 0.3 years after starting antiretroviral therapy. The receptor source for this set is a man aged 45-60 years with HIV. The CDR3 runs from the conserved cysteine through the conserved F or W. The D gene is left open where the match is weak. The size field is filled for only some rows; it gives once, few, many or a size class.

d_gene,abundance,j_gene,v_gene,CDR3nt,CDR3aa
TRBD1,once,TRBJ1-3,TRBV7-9,TGTGCCAGCAGCTTAGACCCCGCCGGGACAGGGGTAGACACCATATATTTT,CASSLDPAGTGVDTIYF
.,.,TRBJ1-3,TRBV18,TGTGCCAGCTCACCGACGATCCTCTCTGGAAACACCATATATTTT,CASSPTILSGNTIYF
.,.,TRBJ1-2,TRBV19,TGTGCCAGTAGTGATAGTTTTGCCAGCGCTTTCTCTTTCTATGGCTACACCTTC,CASSDSFASAFSFYGYTF
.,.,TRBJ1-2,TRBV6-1,TGTGCCAGCAGTGAAGTCAGGTGGGGCTACACCTTC,CASSEVRWGYTF
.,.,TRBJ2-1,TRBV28,TGTGCCAGCAGTTTATCCTCGGACAATGAGCAGTTCTTC,CASSLSSDNEQFF
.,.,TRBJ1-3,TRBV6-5,TGTGCCAGCAGTTCTGTCGGTGGAAACACCATATATTTT,CASSSVGGNTIYF
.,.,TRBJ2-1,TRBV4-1,TGCGCCAGCAGCCAAGAGGCGGGCGGAACCTACAATGAGCAGTTCTTC,CASSQEAGGTYNEQFF
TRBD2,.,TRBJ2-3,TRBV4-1,TGCGCCAGCAGCCCCTGGGGCGGGAGGGGAGATACGCAGTATTTT,CASSPWGGRGDTQYF
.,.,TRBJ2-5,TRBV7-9,TGTGCCAGCAGCTTTCAAGAGACCCAGTACTTC,CASSFQETQYF
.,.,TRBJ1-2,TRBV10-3,TGTGCCATCAGCGGGGATAACTATGGCTACACCTTC,CAISGDNYGYTF
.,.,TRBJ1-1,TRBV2,TGTGCCAGCAGTCCCTCGGCGGTGAACACTGAAGCTTTCTTT,CASSPSAVNTEAFF
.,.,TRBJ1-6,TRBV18,TGTGCCAGCTCACCAAAGAGCGGTAATTCACCCCTCCACTTT,CASSPKSGNSPLHF
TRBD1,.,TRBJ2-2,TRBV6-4,TGTGCCAGCAGTGACTCCGATCAGGGGGACCCTGGGCCCGGGGAGCTGTTTTTT,CASSDSDQGDPGPGELFF
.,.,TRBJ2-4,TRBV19,TGTGCCAGCAGAAACCCGGGATCGAACATTCAGTACTTC,CASRNPGSNIQYF
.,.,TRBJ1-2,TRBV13,TGTGCCAGCAGCTGGGGAGAAGCAGGGTCGGCCTATGGCTACACCTTC,CASSWGEAGSAYGYTF
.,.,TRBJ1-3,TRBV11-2,TGTGCCAGCAGCTCTCACAGGGAAAACGCTGGAAACACCATATATTTT,CASSSHRENAGNTIYF
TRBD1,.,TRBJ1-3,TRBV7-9,TGTGCCAGCAGCTGGCGGACAGGGCACTCTGGAAACACCATATATTTT,CASSWRTGHSGNTIYF
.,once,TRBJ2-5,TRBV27,TGTGCCAGCAGCCCTGTACGCCCCGGGGAGACCCAGTACTTC,CASSPVRPGETQYF
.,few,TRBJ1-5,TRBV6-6,TGTGCCAGCAGTTACAGGGGGAATCAGCCCCAGCATTTT,CASSYRGNQPQHF
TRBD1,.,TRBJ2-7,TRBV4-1,TGCGCCAGCAGCCAAGATCTGGGACAGGATCTTTTCTTCTCCTACGAGCAGTACTTC,CASSQDLGQDLFFSYEQYF
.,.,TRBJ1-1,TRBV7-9,TGTGCCAGCAGCCGTTGGGGAGGAACGAACACTGAAGCTTTCTTT,CASSRWGGTNTEAFF
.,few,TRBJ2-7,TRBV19,TGTGCCAGTAGTATAGTAAAGGGGGGCGACGAGCAGTACTTC,CASSIVKGGDEQYF
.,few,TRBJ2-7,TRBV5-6,TGTGCCAGCAGCGGAGTGGACAGTTCCCCTCGCTGGATGTACTACGAGCAGTACTTC,CASSGVDSSPRWMYYEQYF
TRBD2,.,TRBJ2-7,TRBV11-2,TGTGCCAGCAGCTCCCCCTTGGGGGGGTGGGCCTACGAGCAGTACTTC,CASSSPLGGWAYEQYF
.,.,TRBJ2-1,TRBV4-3,TGCGCCAGCAGCCAAGGGGGAGCCAATGAGCAGTTCTTC,CASSQGGANEQFF
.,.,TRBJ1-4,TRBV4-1,TGCGCCAGCAGCCTCCTAGGGACGGCTAATGAAAAACTGTTTTTT,CASSLLGTANEKLFF
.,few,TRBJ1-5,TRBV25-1,TGTGCCAGCAGTGTGGGCAATCAGCCCCAGCATTTT,CASSVGNQPQHF
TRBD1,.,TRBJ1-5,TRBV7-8,TGTGCCAGCAGCATCGGGACAGGGTACGCGGGTTATAAAGTTGCGGGCAATCAGCCCCAGCATTTT,CASSIGTGYAGYKVAGNQPQHF
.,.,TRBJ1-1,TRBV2,TGTGCCAGCAGAGGAGAAGAAGCTTTCTTT,CASRGEEAFF
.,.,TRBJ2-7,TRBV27,TGTGCCAGCAGTTTATCGCTGGGGTTCCACGAGCAGTACTTC,CASSLSLGFHEQYF
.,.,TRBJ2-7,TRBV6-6,TGTGCCAGCAGTTTTACGATTCAGACTAGCTCCTACGAGCAGTACTTC,CASSFTIQTSSYEQYF
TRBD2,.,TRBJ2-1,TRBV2,TGTGCCAGCAGTGTACCTAGCGGGAGTTACAATGAGCAGTTCTTC,CASSVPSGSYNEQFF
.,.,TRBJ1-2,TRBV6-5,TGTGCCAGCAGACGCGGGGGCGTAGTAAGCTATGGCTACACCTTC,CASRRGGVVSYGYTF
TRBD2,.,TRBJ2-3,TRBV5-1,TGCGCCAGCAGCTTTACTAGCGGGGGGTTAAGAGATACGCAGTATTTT,CASSFTSGGLRDTQYF
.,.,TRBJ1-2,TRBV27,TGTGCCAGCAGTTTTGGAGCTAACTATGGCTACACCTTC,CASSFGANYGYTF
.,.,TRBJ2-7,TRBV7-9,TGTGCCAGCAGCTTAAACCTCTACGAGCAGTACTTC,CASSLNLYEQYF
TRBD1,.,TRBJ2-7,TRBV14,TGTGCCAGCAGCCCCGGGACAGGACACCCCTACGAGCAGTACTTC,CASSPGTGHPYEQYF
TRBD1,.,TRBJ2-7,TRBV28,TGTGCCACCCAAACACCGGGACAGACCTACGAGCAGTACTTC,CATQTPGQTYEQYF
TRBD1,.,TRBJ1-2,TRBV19,TGTGCCAGTAGCCAACACAGGGGAGGCGACTATGGCTACACCTTC,CASSQHRGGDYGYTF
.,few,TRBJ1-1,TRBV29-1,TGCAGCGTAGCCCCCTTGATGGGGCGGAGTATGAACACTGAAGCTTTCTTT,CSVAPLMGRSMNTEAFF
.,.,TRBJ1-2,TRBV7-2,TGTGCCAGCAGCCTGGACTTCTATGGCTACACCTTC,CASSLDFYGYTF
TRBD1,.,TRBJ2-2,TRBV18,TGTGCCAGCTCACCGAAAATCCCGGGACAGGGCTCTAACACCGGGGAGCTGTTTTTT,CASSPKIPGQGSNTGELFF
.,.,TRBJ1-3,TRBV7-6,TGTGCCAGCAACCCCGGGACACTTGGAAACACCATATATTTT,CASNPGTLGNTIYF
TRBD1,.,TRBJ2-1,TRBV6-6,TGTGCCAGCAGACCCAACAGGGGATCCTACAATGAGCAGTTCTTC,CASRPNRGSYNEQFF
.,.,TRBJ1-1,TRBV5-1,TGCGCCAGCAGCTTGGGGCAGGTGACGAACACTGAAGCTTTCTTT,CASSLGQVTNTEAFF
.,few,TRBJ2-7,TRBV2,TGTGCCAGCAGGAGACAGGGAGGCTCCTACGAGCAGTACTTC,CASRRQGGSYEQYF
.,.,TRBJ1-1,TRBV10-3,TGTGCCGGTCGAAACCAAGTGAACACTGAAGCTTTCTTT,CAGRNQVNTEAFF
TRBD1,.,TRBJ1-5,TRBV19,TGTGCCAGTAGCCCCCCGCCGTCCGGGACAGGGGATCAGCCCCAGCATTTT,CASSPPPSGTGDQPQHF
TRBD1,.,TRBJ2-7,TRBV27,TGTGCCAGCGGAGGCGGGACAGGGGCGTCCTACGAGCAGTACTTC,CASGGGTGASYEQYF
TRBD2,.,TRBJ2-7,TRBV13,TGTGCCAGCAGCCTTAGCGGGTACGAGCAGTACTTC,CASSLSGYEQYF
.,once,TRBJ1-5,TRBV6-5,TGTGCCAGCAGTTACGCAGGGGATAGCAATCAGCCCCAGCATTTT,CASSYAGDSNQPQHF
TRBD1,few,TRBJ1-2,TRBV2,TGTGCCAGCAGCGGACAGGGCTCCCGTTTGCGGCGGGTTGGCTACACCTTC,CASSGQGSRLRRVGYTF
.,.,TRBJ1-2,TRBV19,TGTGCCAGTAGCTCCTCCACCTATGGCTACACCTTC,CASSSSTYGYTF
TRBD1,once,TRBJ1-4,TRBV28,TGTGCCAGCTCCGGGACAGGGGGCTCGAGCTATGAAAAACTGTTTTTT,CASSGTGGSSYEKLFF
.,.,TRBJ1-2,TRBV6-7,TGTGCCAGCAGTTACCCTGGACCATCGTTTCAGGGCTACACCTTC,CASSYPGPSFQGYTF
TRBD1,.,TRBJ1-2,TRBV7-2,TGTGCCAGCAGCCTTGGACAGGGGAGGGATGGCTACACCTTC,CASSLGQGRDGYTF
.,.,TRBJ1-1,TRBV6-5,TGTGCCAGCAGTTACGAGCCCAACACTGAAGCTTTCTTT,CASSYEPNTEAFF
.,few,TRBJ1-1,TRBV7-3,TGTGCCAGCAGCTTGGCGGGGAACACTGAAGCTTTCTTT,CASSLAGNTEAFF